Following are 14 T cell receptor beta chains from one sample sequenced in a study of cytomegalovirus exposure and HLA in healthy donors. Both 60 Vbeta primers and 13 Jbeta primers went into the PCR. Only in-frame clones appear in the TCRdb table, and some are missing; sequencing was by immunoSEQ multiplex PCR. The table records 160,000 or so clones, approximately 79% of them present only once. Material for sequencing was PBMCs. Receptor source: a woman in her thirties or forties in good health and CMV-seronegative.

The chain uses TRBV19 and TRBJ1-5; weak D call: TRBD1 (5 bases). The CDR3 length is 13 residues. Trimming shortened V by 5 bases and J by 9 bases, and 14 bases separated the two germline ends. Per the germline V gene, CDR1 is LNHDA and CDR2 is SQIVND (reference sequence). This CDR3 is CASSLSTVAPQHF. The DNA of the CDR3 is TGTGCCAGTAGTCTGTCGACAGTAGCGCCCCAGCATTTT.

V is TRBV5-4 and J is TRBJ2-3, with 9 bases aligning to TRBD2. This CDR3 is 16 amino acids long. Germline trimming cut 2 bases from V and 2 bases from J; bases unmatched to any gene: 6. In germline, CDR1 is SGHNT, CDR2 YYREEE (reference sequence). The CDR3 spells CASSLVAGGNTDTQYF. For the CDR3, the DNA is TGTGCCAGCAGCTTAGTTGCGGGGGGGAACACAGATACGCAGTATTTT.

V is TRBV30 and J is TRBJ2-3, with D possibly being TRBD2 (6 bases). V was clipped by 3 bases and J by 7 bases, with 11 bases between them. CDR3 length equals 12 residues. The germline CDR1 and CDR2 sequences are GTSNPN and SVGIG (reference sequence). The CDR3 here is CAWRGGSHTQYF. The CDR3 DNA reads TGTGCCTGGAGGGGAGGCTCACATACGCAGTATTTT.

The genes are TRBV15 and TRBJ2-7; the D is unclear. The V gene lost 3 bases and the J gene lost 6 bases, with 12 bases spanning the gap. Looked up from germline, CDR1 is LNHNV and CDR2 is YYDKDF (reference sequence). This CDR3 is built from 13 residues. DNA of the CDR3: TGTGCCACCAGCAGCCCCTTCCCCCGCGAGCAGTACTTC. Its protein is CATSSPFPREQYF. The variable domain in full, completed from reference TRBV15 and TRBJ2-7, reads DAMVIQNPRYQVTQFGKPVTLSCSQTLNHNVMYWYQQKSSQAPKLLFHYYDKDFNNEADTPDNFQSRRPNTSFCFLDIRSPGLGDTAMYLCATSSPFPREQYFGPGTRLTVT.

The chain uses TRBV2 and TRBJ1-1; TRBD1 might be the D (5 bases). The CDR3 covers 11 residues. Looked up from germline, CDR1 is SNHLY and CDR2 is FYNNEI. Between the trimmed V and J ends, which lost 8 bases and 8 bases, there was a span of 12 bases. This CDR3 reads CASAQGGEAFF. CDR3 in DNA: TGTGCCAGCGCCCAGGGAGGAGAAGCTTTCTTT.

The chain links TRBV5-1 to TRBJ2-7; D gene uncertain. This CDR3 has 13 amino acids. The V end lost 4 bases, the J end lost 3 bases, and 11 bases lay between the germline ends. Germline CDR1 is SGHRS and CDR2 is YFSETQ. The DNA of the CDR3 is TGCGCCAGCAGCAGGAACAGTTACTACGAGCAGTACTTC. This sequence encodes CASSRNSYYEQYF.

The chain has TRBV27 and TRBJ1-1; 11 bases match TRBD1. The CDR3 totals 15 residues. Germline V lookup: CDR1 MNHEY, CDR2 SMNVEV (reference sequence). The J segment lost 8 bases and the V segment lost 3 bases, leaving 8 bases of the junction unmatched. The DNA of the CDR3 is TGTGCCAGCAGTTTGGCGGGACAGGGGGGGGTAGAAGCTTTCTTT. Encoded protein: CASSLAGQGGVEAFF.

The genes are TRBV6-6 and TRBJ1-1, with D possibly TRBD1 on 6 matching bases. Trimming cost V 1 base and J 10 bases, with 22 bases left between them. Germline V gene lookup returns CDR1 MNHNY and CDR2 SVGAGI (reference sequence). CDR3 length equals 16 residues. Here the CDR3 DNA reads TGTGCCAGCAGTTACTTCCGGGACACCTACAACCTGGGAGCTTTCTTT. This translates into CASSYFRDTYNLGAFF.

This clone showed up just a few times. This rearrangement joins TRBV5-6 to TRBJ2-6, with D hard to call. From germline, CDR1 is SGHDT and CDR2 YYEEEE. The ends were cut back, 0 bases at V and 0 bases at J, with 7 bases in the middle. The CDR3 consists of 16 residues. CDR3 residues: CASSLARISGANVLTF. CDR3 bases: TGTGCCAGCAGCTTGGCGCGGATCTCTGGGGCCAACGTCCTGACTTTC. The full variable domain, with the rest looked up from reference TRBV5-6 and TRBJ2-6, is DAGVTQSPTHLIKTRGQQVTLRCSPKSGHDTVSWYQQALGQGPQFIFQYYEEEERQRGNFPDRFSGHQFPNYSSELNVNALLLGDSALYLCASSLARISGANVLTFGAGSRLTVL.

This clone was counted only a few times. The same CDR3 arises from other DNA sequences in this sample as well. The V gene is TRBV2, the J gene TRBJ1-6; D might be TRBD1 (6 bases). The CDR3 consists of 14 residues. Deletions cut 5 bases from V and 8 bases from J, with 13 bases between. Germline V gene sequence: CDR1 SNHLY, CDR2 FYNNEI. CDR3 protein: CASSLRDNYSPLHF. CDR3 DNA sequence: TGTGCCAGCAGTCTCAGGGACAACTATTCACCCCTCCACTTT.

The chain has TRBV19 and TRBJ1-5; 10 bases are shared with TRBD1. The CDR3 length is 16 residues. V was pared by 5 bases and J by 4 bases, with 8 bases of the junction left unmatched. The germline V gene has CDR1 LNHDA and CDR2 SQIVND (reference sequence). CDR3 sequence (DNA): TGTGCCAGTAGTCGCCGGGACAGGGGACGGAATCAGCCCCAGCATTTT. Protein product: CASSRRDRGRNQPQHF.

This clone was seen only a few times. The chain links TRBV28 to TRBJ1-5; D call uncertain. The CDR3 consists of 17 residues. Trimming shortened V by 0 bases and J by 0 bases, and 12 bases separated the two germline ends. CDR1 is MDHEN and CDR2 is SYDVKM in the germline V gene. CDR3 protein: CASSLWRVSYSNQPQHF. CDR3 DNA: TGTGCCAGCAGTTTATGGAGGGTTTCTTATAGCAATCAGCCCCAGCATTTT.

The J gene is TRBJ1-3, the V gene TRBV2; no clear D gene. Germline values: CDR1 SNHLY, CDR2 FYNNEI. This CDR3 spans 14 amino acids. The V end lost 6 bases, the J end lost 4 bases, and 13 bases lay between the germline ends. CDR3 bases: TGTGCCAGCAGGCCAGGCAGCTCCGGAAACACCATATATTTT. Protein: CASRPGSSGNTIYF.

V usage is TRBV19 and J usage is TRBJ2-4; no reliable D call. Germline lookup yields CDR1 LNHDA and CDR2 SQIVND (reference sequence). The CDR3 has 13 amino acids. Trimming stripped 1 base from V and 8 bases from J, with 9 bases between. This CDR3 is CASSIGVHDIQYF. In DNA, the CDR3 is TGTGCCAGTAGTATAGGAGTTCATGACATTCAGTACTTC.